This T cell receptor beta chain was observed in a study of OX40 agonist ivuxolimab in advanced cancers. Study-wide background: A mean age of approximately 64 years, range roughly 23 to 79, was recorded, and approximately 79% were male.

Study observations and caveats: Expanded peripheral T-cell antigen specificity went undetermined.

Sampled blood was obtained at baseline, cycle 4 day 1, and cycle 7 day 1. Germline V gene data show CDR1 as WNHNN and CDR2 as SYGVQD (reference sequence). This CDR3 spans 12 amino acids. With regard to this clone: The antigen remains undetermined. The junction does not match germline at one end; this may be a read error.

The data were produced by immunoSEQ multiplex PCR, yet TCRdb's version contains in-frame clones alone and is incomplete. In the table there are approximately 66,000 clones, approximately 90% of which are singletons. V gene TRBV10-1 combines with J gene TRBJ2-3, with 11 bases matching TRBD2. Here the sequenced sample was CD4+ or CD8+ T cells sorted from blood, taken in a trial of the OX40 agonist ivuxolimab. This TCR came from an adult with an advanced solid tumor such as melanoma, head and neck, liver or kidney cancer. For the CDR3, the DNA is TGCGCCAGCAGTGTGGGACTAGCGGCGACAAATTTT. This codes for CASSVGLAATNF.